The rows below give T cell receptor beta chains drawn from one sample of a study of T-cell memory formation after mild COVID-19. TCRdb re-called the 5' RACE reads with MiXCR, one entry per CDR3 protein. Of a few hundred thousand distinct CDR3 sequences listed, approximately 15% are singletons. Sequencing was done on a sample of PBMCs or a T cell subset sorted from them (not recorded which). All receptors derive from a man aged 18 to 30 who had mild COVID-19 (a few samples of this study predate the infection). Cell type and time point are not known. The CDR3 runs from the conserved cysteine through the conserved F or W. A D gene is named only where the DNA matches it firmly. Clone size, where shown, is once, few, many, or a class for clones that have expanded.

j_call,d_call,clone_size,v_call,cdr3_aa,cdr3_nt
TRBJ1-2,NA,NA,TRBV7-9,CASSLGLVGDYGYTF,TGTGCCAGCAGCTTAGGGCTGGTCGGGGACTATGGCTACACCTTC
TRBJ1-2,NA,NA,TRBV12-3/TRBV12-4,CASSLVRARYGYTF,TGTGCCAGCAGTTTGGTCAGGGCTAGATATGGCTACACCTTC
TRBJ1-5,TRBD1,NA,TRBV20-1,CSARDLAAGGNSNQPQHF,TGCAGTGCTAGAGATCTGGCGGCAGGGGGCAATAGCAATCAGCCCCAGCATTTT
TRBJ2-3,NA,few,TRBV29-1,CSADMITDTQYF,TGCAGCGCAGACATGATAACAGATACGCAGTATTTT
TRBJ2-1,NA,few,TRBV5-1,CASYPGPSSYNEQFF,TGCGCCAGCTACCCGGGCCCCAGCTCCTACAATGAGCAGTTCTTC
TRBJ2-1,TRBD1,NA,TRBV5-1,CASRAGDSQRWDEQFF,TGCGCCAGCAGAGCAGGGGACAGCCAAAGGTGGGATGAGCAGTTCTTC
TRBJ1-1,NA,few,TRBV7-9,CASTDLDYTEAFF,TGTGCCAGCACCGACCTTGACTACACTGAAGCTTTCTTT
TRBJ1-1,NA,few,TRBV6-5,CASGPGINTEAFF,TGTGCCAGCGGTCCGGGGATTAACACTGAAGCTTTCTTT
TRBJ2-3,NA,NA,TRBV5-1,CASAPQGGTDTQYF,TGCGCCAGTGCTCCCCAGGGCGGCACAGATACGCAGTATTTT
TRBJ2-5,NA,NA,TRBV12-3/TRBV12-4,CASTTYPLQETQYF,TGTGCCAGCACGACTTACCCTCTCCAAGAGACCCAGTACTTC
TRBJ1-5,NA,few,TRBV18,CASSPSPDNQPQHF,TGTGCCAGCTCACCAAGCCCAGACAATCAGCCCCAGCATTTT
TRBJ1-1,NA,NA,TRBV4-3,CASSFRVLGTEAFF,TGCGCCAGCAGCTTCAGGGTCTTGGGCACTGAAGCTTTCTTT
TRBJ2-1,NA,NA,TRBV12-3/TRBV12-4,CASSVVYNEQFF,TGTGCCAGCAGCGTCGTCTACAATGAGCAGTTCTTC
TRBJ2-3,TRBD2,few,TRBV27,CASSLGLAISYTQYF,TGTGCCAGCAGTTTGGGACTAGCGATCTCCTATACGCAGTATTTT
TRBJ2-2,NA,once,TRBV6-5,CASSADGATGELFF,TGTGCCAGCAGTGCGGACGGGGCGACCGGGGAGCTGTTTTTT
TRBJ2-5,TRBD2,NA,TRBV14,CASSQDSRLAGRPETQYF,TGTGCCAGCAGCCAAGACTCGAGACTAGCGGGGAGGCCAGAGACCCAGTACTTC
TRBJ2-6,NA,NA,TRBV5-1,CASRRGETLSSGANVLTF,TGCGCCAGCAGAAGAGGGGAAACCCTATCCTCTGGGGCCAACGTCCTGACTTTC
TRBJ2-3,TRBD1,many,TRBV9,CASSLGTGTTDTQYF,TGTGCCAGCAGCCTAGGGACAGGGACGACAGATACGCAGTATTTT
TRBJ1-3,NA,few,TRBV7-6,CASSLAGASSGNTIYF,TGTGCCAGCAGCTTGGCAGGAGCCAGCTCTGGAAACACCATATATTTT
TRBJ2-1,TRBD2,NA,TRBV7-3,CASSPTGGVEQFF,TGTGCCAGCAGCCCAACCGGGGGGGTTGAGCAGTTCTTC
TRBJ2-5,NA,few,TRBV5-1,CASRTASSPQETQYF,TGCGCCAGCAGGACAGCATCCTCACCCCAAGAGACCCAGTACTTC
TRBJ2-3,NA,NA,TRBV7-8,CASSTGPDTQYF,TGTGCCAGCAGTACAGGTCCGGATACGCAGTATTTT
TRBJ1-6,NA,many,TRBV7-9,CASSFQNSPLHF,TGTGCCAGCAGCTTCCAGAATTCACCCCTCCACTTT
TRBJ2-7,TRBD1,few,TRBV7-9,CASSLMGTEYEQYF,TGTGCCAGCAGCTTAATGGGGACAGAGTACGAGCAGTACTTC
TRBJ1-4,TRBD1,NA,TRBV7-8,CASTRRDRGQGELFF,TGTGCCAGCACCCGCCGCGACAGGGGGCAAGGGGAACTGTTTTTT
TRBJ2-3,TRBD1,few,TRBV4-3,CASSQTTGVRYTQYF,TGCGCCAGCAGCCAGACGACAGGGGTGAGGTATACGCAGTATTTT
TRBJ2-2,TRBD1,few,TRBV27,CASSFSGGAGELFF,TGTGCCAGCAGTTTCTCAGGGGGAGCCGGGGAGCTGTTTTTT
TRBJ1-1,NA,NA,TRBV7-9,CASSPSWREGTEAFF,TGTGCCAGCAGCCCATCGTGGAGGGAGGGGACTGAAGCTTTCTTT
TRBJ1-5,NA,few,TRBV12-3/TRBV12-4,CASSPEDRLNQPQHF,TGTGCCAGCAGCCCCGAGGACAGACTCAATCAGCCCCAGCATTTT